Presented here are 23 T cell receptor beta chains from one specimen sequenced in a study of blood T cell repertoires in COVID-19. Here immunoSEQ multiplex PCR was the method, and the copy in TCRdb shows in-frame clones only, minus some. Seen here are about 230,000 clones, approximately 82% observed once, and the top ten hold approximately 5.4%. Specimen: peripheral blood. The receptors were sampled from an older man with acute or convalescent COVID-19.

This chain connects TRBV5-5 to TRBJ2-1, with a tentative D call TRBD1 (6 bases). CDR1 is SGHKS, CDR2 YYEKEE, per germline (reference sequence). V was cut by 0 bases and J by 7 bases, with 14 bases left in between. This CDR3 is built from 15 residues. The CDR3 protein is CASSLGGTLTNEQFF. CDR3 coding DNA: TGTGCCAGCAGCTTGGGGGGGACATTAACTAATGAGCAGTTCTTC.

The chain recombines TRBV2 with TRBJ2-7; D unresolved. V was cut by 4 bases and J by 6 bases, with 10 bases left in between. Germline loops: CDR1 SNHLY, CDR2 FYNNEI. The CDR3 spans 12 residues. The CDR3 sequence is CASSGQVGEQYF. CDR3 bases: TGTGCCAGCAGTGGCCAGGTCGGCGAGCAGTACTTC.

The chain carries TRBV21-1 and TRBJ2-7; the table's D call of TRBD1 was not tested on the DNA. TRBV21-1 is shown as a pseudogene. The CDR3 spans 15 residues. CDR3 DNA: TGTGCCAGTCCCCAAGGGCCGGGACACCCATACGAGCAGTACTTC. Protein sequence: CASPQGPGHPYEQYF.

CDR3 bases: TGTGCCAGCAGCTCGACTAGCGGATCGTTTGAGACCCAGTACTTC. Protein product: CASSSTSGSFETQYF. The rearrangement links TRBV7-2 to TRBJ2-5, with 9 nucleotides matching TRBD2. V was pared by 4 bases and J by 5 bases, with 8 bases of the junction left unmatched. CDR1 and CDR2 from the germline V gene are SGHTA and FQGNSA. This CDR3 contains 15 residues.

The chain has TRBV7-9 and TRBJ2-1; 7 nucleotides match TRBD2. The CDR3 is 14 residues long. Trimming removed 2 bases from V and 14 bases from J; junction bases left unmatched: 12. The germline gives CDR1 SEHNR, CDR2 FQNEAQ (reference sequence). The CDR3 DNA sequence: TGTGCCAGCAGCTTAACCGGAGCGGGGACGGCAGAGTTCTTC. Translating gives CASSLTGAGTAEFF. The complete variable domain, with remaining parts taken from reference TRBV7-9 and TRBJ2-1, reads DTGVSQNPRHKITKRGQNVTFRCDPISEHNRLYWYRQTLGQGPEFLTYFQNEAQLEKSRLLSDRFSAERPKGSFSTLEIQRTEQGDSAMYLCASSLTGAGTAEFFGPGTRLTVL.

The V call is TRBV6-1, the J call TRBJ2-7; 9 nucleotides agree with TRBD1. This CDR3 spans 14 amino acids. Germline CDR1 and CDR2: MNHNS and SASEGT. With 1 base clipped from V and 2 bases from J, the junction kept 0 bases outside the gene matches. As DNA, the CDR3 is TGTGCCAGCAGTGAAGACAGGGGGCCCTACGAGCAGTACTTC. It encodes CASSEDRGPYEQYF.

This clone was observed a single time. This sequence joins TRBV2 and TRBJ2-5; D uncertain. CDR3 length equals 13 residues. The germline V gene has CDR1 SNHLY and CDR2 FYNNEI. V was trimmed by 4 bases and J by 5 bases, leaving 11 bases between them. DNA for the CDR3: TGTGCCAGCAGTGCCCTTAGCTGGGAGACCCAGTACTTC. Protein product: CASSALSWETQYF. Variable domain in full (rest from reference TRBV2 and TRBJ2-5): EPEVTQTPSHQVTQMGQEVILRCVPISNHLYFYWYRQILGQKVEFLVSFYNNEISEKSEIFDDQFSVERPDGSNFTLKIRSTKLEDSAMYFCASSALSWETQYFGPGTRLLVL.

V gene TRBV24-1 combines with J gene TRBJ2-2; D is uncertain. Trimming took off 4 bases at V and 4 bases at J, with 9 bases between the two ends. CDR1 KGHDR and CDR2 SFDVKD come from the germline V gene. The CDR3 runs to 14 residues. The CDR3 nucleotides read TGTGCCACCAGTGACCCGCGCGGCACCGGGGAGCTGTTTTTT. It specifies CATSDPRGTGELFF.

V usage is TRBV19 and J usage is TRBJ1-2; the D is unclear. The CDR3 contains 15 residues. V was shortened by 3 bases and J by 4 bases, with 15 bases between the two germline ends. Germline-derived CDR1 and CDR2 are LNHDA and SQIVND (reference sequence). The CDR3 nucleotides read TGTGCCAGTAGTATCCGGCAAACAGCTGGCTATGGCTACACCTTC. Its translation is CASSIRQTAGYGYTF.

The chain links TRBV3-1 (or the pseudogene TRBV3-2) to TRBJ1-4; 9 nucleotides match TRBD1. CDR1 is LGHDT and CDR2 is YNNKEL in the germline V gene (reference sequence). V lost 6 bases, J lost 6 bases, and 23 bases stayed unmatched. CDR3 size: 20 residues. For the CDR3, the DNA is TGTGCCAGCAGTCACCCACCCGGGACAGGGAGGCGTCGGGTGGATGAAAAACTGTTTTTT. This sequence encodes CASSHPPGTGRRRVDEKLFF.

The CDR3 DNA follows: TGTGCCAGCAGTTCAAGACAGGGGTTTAACTATGGCTACACCTTC. The encoded protein is CASSSRQGFNYGYTF. The rearrangement uses TRBV6-6 and TRBJ1-2, with TRBD1 matching 8 bases. The germline gives CDR1 MNHNY, CDR2 SVGAGI (reference sequence). The CDR3 runs to 15 residues. The V gene end was trimmed by 4 bases and the J gene end by 1 base; junction bases not matched to a gene: 5.

The CDR3 spells CASSVSAGDNNEQFF. The CDR3 nucleotides are TGCGCCAGCAGTGTAAGTGCGGGAGATAACAATGAGCAGTTCTTC. The rearrangement uses TRBV10-2 and TRBJ2-1, with 7 bases aligning to TRBD2. Germline V CDR1 and CDR2: WSHSY, SAAADI. The CDR3 spans 15 residues. V lost 4 bases, J lost 5 bases, and 8 bases stayed unmatched.

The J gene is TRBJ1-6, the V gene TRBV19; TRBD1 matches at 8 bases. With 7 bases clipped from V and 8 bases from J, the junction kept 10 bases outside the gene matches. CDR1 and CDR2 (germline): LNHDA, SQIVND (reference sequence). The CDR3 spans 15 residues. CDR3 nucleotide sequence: TGTGCCAGTACAATTCGGACAGGGATTGATTCACCCCTCCACTTT. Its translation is CASTIRTGIDSPLHF.

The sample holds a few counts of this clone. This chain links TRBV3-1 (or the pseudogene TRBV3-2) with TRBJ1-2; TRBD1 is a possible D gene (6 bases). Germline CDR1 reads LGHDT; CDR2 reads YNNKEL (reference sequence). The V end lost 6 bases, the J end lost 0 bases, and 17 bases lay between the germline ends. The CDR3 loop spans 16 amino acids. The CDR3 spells CASSPGQTLSNYGYTF. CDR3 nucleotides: TGTGCCAGCAGTCCTGGACAGACCCTTTCTAACTATGGCTACACCTTC.

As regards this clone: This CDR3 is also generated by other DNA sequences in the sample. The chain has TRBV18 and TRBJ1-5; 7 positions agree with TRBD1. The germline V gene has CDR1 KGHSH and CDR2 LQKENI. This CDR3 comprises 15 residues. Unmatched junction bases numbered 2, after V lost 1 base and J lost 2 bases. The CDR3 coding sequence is TGTGCCAGCTCACCACAGGGGGCTGGCAATCAGCCCCAGCATTTT. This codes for CASSPQGAGNQPQHF. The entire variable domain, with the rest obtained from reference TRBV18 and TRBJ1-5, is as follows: NAGVMQNPRHLVRRRGQEARLRCSPMKGHSHVYWYRQLPEEGLKFMVYLQKENIIDESGMPKERFSAEFPKEGPSILRIQQVVRGDSAAYFCASSPQGAGNQPQHFGDGTRLSIL.

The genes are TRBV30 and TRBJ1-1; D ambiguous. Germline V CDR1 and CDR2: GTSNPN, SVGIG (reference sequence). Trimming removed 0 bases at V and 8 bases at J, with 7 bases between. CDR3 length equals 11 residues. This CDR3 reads CAWSVTYEAFF. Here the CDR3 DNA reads TGTGCCTGGAGTGTTACTTACGAAGCTTTCTTT.

The CDR3 reads CASRGLTAGSYNEQFF. The CDR3 DNA follows: TGTGCCAGCAGGGGGCTCACAGCGGGCTCCTACAATGAGCAGTTCTTC. V usage is TRBV2 and J usage is TRBJ2-1, with D maybe TRBD2 (6 bases). Germline lookup yields CDR1 SNHLY and CDR2 FYNNEI. Trimming left V 6 bases short and J 0 bases short, with 15 bases between. The CDR3 runs 16 residues.

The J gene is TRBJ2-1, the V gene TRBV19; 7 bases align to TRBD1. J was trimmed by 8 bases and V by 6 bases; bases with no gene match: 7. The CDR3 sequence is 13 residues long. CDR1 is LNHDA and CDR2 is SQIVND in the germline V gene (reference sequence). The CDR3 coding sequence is TGTGCCAGTAGAACCAATGACAGGGATGAGCAGTTCTTC. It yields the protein CASRTNDRDEQFF.

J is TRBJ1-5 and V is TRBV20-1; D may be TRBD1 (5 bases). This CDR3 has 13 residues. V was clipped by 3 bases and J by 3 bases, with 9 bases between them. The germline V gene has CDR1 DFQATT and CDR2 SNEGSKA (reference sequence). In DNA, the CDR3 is TGCAGTGCTAGTTCAGGGCCCAATCAGCCCCAGCATTTT. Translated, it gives CSASSGPNQPQHF.

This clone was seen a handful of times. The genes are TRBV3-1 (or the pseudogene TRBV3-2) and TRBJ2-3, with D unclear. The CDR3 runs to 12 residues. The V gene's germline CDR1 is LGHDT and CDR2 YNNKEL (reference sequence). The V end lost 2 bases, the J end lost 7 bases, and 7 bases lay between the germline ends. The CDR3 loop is CASSQIYYTQYF. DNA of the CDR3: TGTGCCAGCAGCCAAATCTACTATACGCAGTATTTT.

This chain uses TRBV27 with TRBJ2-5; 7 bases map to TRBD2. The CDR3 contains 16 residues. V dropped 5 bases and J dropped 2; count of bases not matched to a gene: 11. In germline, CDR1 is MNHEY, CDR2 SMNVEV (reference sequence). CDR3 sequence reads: CASSGAGLGEQETQYF. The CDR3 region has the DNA TGTGCCAGCAGTGGGGCAGGACTAGGTGAGCAAGAGACCCAGTACTTC.

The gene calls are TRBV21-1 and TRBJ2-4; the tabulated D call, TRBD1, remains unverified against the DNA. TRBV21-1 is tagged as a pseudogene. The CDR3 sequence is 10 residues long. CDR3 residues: CASSTGIQYF. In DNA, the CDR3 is TGTGCCAGCAGCACAGGAATTCAGTACTTC.

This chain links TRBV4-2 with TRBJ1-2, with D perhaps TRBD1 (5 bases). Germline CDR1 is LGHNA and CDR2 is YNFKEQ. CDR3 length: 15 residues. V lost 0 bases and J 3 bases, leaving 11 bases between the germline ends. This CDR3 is CASSQDRQNDYGYTF. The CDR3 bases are TGTGCCAGCAGCCAAGATCGACAGAACGACTATGGCTACACCTTC.